The entry below gives a single TCR beta chain sequence along with its context. The target antigen is unknown. This specimen belongs to a study of T cell responses to AZD1222 COVID-19 vaccine. Study-level results: With dominance at 160-218 and 743-854, vaccine-associated CD4 TCRs spanned spike.

Sequencing was performed with immunoSEQ multiplex PCR; in TCRdb, only in-frame clones are kept and a portion is missing. The sample holds 100,000 or so clones, 80% to 90% seen once. V was shortened by 0 bases and J by 4 bases, with 6 bases between the two germline ends. The CDR3 is 13 amino acids. CDR1 and CDR2 (germline): LGHNA, YNFKEQ. The chain links TRBV4-2 to TRBJ2-5; D is undetermined. The source material was peripheral blood, sampled on day 0 of AZD1222 vaccination. This TCR was recovered from an adult in good health. CDR3 amino acids: CASSQEWVETQYF. As DNA, the CDR3 is TGTGCCAGCAGCCAAGAGTGGGTAGAGACCCAGTACTTC.